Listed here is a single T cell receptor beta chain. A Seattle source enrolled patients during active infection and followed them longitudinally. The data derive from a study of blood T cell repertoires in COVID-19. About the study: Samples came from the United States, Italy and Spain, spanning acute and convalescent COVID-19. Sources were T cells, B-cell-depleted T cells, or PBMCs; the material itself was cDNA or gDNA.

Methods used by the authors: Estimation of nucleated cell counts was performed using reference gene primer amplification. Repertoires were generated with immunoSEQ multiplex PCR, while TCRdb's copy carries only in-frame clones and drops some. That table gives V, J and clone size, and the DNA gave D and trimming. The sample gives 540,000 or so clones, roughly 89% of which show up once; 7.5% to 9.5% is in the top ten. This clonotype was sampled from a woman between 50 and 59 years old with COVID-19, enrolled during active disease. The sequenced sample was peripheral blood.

The CDR3 sequence is CASSISSGGTIQYF. CDR3 DNA sequence: TGTGCCAGTAGTATATCAAGCGGGGGCACCATTCAGTACTTC. V is TRBV19 and J is TRBJ2-4; 8 nucleotides agree with TRBD2. Germline assignment: CDR1 LNHDA and CDR2 SQIVND (reference sequence). The ends lost 2 bases at V and 9 bases at J; junction bases unmatched: 6. The CDR3 runs to 14 residues.